This is a list of T cell receptor beta chains from one sample in a study of T cells in Graves' hyperthyroidism and ophthalmopathy. Using its own MiXCR run on the multiplex PCR reads, TCRdb lists one record per CDR3 protein. The data show under 800,000 distinct CDR3 sequences, with approximately 15% seen just once and roughly 10% held by the top ten. The sample was blood. The receptors originated from a woman aged 18-35 years with Graves' hyperthyroidism. The CDR3 runs from the conserved cysteine through the conserved F or W. A D gene is named only where the DNA matches it firmly. Not all rows give a size; the values are once, few, many and, for expanded clones, a class.

v_call,d_call,j_call,clone_size,cdr3_aa,cdr3_nt
TRBV6-1,TRBD1,TRBJ2-1,NA,CASSEATGGYNEQFF,TGTGCCAGCAGTGAAGCAACAGGGGGTTACAATGAGCAGTTCTTC
TRBV30,NA,TRBJ2-2,many,CAWSAITGELFF,TGTGCCTGGAGTGCTATCACCGGGGAGCTGTTTTTT
TRBV11-2,TRBD1,TRBJ1-6,many,CASSPGTGKNSPLHF,TGTGCCAGCAGCCCCGGGACAGGAAAAAATTCACCCCTCCACTTT
TRBV10-3,TRBD1,TRBJ1-1,NA,CAISEAGTGGSAFF,TGTGCCATCAGTGAGGCCGGGACAGGGGGCTCTGCTTTCTTT
TRBV6-1,NA,TRBJ2-7,few,CASSILTGILDGQYF,TGTGCCAGCAGCATTCTTACAGGTATCCTGGACGGGCAGTACTTC
TRBV5-6,TRBD2,TRBJ2-5,many,CASSLWTSGQETQYF,TGTGCCAGCAGCTTATGGACTAGCGGACAAGAGACCCAGTACTTC
TRBV20-1,TRBD2,TRBJ2-3,many,CSARPAGVRTDTQYF,TGCAGTGCTAGACCAGCGGGAGTTCGCACAGATACGCAGTATTTT
TRBV28,NA,TRBJ2-6,few,CASSLEGTRANVLTF,TGTGCCAGCAGTTTGGAAGGGACAAGGGCCAACGTCCTGACTTTC
TRBV28,TRBD2,TRBJ2-1,many,CASSPMVGTRGSYNEQFF,TGTGCCAGCAGTCCCATGGTCGGGACTAGGGGGTCCTACAATGAGCAGTTCTTC
TRBV20-1,NA,TRBJ2-2,many,CSARDNPSSRELFF,TGCAGTGCTAGAGATAACCCTAGCTCGCGGGAGCTGTTTTTT
TRBV13,TRBD2,TRBJ2-7,many,CASSRIPGTSGYEQYF,TGTGCCAGCAGCAGGATTCCCGGGACTAGCGGGTACGAGCAGTACTTC
TRBV20-1,NA,TRBJ2-7,NA,CSASKGGEQYF,TGCAGTGCTAGCAAGGGCGGCGAGCAGTACTTC
TRBV6-1,NA,TRBJ2-3,NA,CASRVEVFTDTQYF,TGTGCCAGCAGGGTAGAAGTATTCACAGATACGCAGTATTTT
TRBV29-1,TRBD2,TRBJ2-7,few,CSAMTSGRRYEQYF,TGCAGCGCCATGACTAGCGGGAGACGATACGAGCAGTACTTC
TRBV15,NA,TRBJ1-2,few,CATSRDSSRAGGYTF,TGTGCCACCAGCAGAGATTCCTCCCGGGCGGGGGGCTACACCTTC
TRBV7-8,NA,TRBJ2-1,many,CASSLLQYNEQFF,TGTGCCAGCAGCTTACTACAGTACAATGAGCAGTTCTTC
TRBV30,TRBD1,TRBJ2-1,many,CAWSRLKQGENEQFF,TGTGCCTGGAGTCGACTAAAACAGGGGGAAAATGAGCAGTTCTTC
TRBV6-1,NA,TRBJ1-1,many,CASSYPGRLNTEAFF,TGTGCCAGCAGTTACCCGGGACGGTTGAACACTGAAGCTTTCTTT
TRBV5-1,TRBD2,TRBJ2-7,many,CASSKGLAGGRYEQYF,TGCGCCAGCAGTAAGGGACTAGCGGGAGGTCGCTACGAGCAGTACTTC
TRBV10-2,NA,TRBJ1-2,few,CASSTRQDQNYGYTF,TGCGCCAGCTCAACCCGACAGGACCAAAACTATGGCTACACCTTC
TRBV30,TRBD2,TRBJ2-1,many,CAWAASGRASAYNEQFF,TGTGCCTGGGCTGCTAGCGGGAGGGCCAGCGCCTACAATGAGCAGTTCTTC
TRBV20-1,TRBD2,TRBJ2-3,NA,CSARNSLGLAGAVDTQYF,TGCAGTGCTAGGAATAGTTTGGGACTAGCGGGAGCGGTAGATACGCAGTATTTT
TRBV30,NA,TRBJ2-1,many,CAWSVAPNEQFF,TGTGCCTGGAGTGTAGCCCCCAATGAGCAGTTCTTC
TRBV4-1,NA,TRBJ1-1,once,CASSQESRGLSAFF,TGCGCCAGCAGCCAAGAGAGTAGAGGACTAAGTGCTTTCTTT
TRBV12-3/TRBV12-4,NA,TRBJ2-1,NA,CASSPYVVNWEQFF,TGTGCCAGCAGCCCCTATGTGGTTAATTGGGAGCAGTTCTTC
TRBV7-8,NA,TRBJ2-5,many,CASSPTPRETQYF,TGTGCCAGCAGCCCGACTCCTCGGGAGACCCAGTACTTC
TRBV7-3,NA,TRBJ2-5,few,CASSLTGRSQETQYF,TGTGCCAGCAGCTTAACTGGTCGTTCTCAAGAGACCCAGTACTTC
TRBV9,NA,TRBJ1-6,NA,CASSVEGWDFSPLHF,TGTGCCAGCAGCGTAGAAGGCTGGGATTTTTCACCCCTCCACTTT
TRBV9,NA,TRBJ1-1,NA,CASSNFLGTEAFF,TGTGCCAGCAGTAATTTCCTCGGGACTGAAGCTTTCTTT
TRBV15,TRBD1,TRBJ2-2,NA,CATSLGQAGELFF,TGTGCCACCAGTTTAGGACAGGCCGGGGAGCTGTTTTTT
TRBV7-2,NA,TRBJ2-7,few,CASSLVPTRGFSYEQYF,TGTGCCAGCAGCTTAGTCCCGACGAGAGGGTTCTCCTACGAGCAGTACTTC
TRBV5-5,TRBD1,TRBJ1-2,many,CASSPDRGGYTF,TGTGCCAGCAGCCCAGACAGGGGTGGCTACACCTTC
TRBV18,NA,TRBJ2-7,NA,CASSPRYEPLTYEQYF,TGTGCCAGCTCACCACGGTATGAGCCCCTCACCTACGAGCAGTACTTC
TRBV7-2,NA,TRBJ1-3,NA,CASSNRGSGNTIYF,TGTGCCAGCTCGAATAGGGGGTCAGGAAACACCATATATTTT
TRBV15,NA,TRBJ2-5,many,CATSREAQTGRETQYF,TGTGCCACCAGCAGAGAGGCTCAGACAGGGAGGGAGACCCAGTACTTC
TRBV7-9,TRBD1,TRBJ1-6,few,CASSPRTGEDSPLHF,TGTGCCAGCAGCCCAAGGACAGGGGAGGATTCACCCCTCCACTTT
TRBV4-1,TRBD1,TRBJ2-7,many,CASSQAGTGSSYEQYF,TGCGCCAGCAGCCAAGCCGGGACAGGGTCATCCTACGAGCAGTACTTC
TRBV30,NA,TRBJ2-2,many,CAWRGQNTGELFF,TGTGCCTGGAGGGGACAGAACACCGGGGAGCTGTTTTTT
TRBV7-2,NA,TRBJ2-3,many,CASSGARGGTQYF,TGTGCCAGCAGCGGGGCTAGAGGGGGGACGCAGTATTTT
TRBV5-6,TRBD1,TRBJ2-3,NA,CASGDRGGDTQCF,TGTGCCAGCGGGGACAGGGGTGGAGATACGCAGTGTTTT
TRBV2,NA,TRBJ2-7,many,CASHTGSSYEQYF,TGTGCCAGCCACACGGGAAGCTCCTACGAGCAGTACTTC
TRBV27,NA,TRBJ1-1,many,CASSLSKGSTEAFF,TGTGCCAGCAGTTTATCGAAGGGGTCCACTGAAGCTTTCTTT
TRBV6-1,NA,TRBJ2-5,many,CASSSPAKGRETQYF,TGTGCCAGCAGTTCCCCGGCGAAGGGACGAGAGACCCAGTACTTC
TRBV12-3/TRBV12-4,NA,TRBJ1-5,NA,CASSLGGGSSNQPQHF,TGTGCCAGCAGTTTAGGGGGGGGGAGCAGCAATCAGCCCCAGCATTTT
TRBV28,NA,TRBJ2-1,many,CASSKTGSYNEQFF,TGTGCCAGCAGCAAGACAGGTTCCTACAATGAGCAGTTCTTC
TRBV29-1,TRBD1,TRBJ2-3,many,CSVAGQGWSTDTQYF,TGCAGCGTTGCCGGACAGGGGTGGAGCACAGATACGCAGTATTTT
TRBV7-6,NA,TRBJ2-3,few,CASSDPRTAQDTQYF,TGTGCCAGCAGCGACCCCCGGACAGCTCAGGATACGCAGTATTTT
TRBV18,NA,TRBJ1-3,many,CASSPGDSRSGNTIYF,TGTGCCAGCTCACCGGGCGACAGCCGATCTGGAAACACCATATATTTT
TRBV12-3/TRBV12-4,TRBD2,TRBJ2-2,NA,CASSLGWLAENTGELFF,TGTGCCAGCAGTTTGGGGTGGCTAGCGGAGAACACCGGGGAGCTGTTTTTT